The 6 T cell receptor beta chains in this list originate from one sample, sequenced in a study of blood T cells in healthy people across ages. A second PCR of 7 to 11 cycles used a sample-barcoded 5' primer and a J-beta primer mix. TCRdb passed the 5' RACE reads through MiXCR, listing each CDR3 protein once. The table has 750,000 to 950,000 distinct CDR3 sequences, about 53% seen once; the top ten hold about two fifths. Sequenced: blood. Receptor source: a man older than 75 in good health.

The chain combines TRBV9 with TRBJ1-2, with unresolved D. The CDR3 runs 13 residues. V lost 0 bases and J 6 bases, leaving 9 bases between the germline ends. The germline V gene encodes CDR1 SGDLS and CDR2 YYNGEE. CDR3 region: CASSVGPVDGYTF. The CDR3 coding sequence is TGTGCCAGCAGCGTAGGACCTGTGGATGGCTACACCTTC.

This chain uses TRBV20-1 with TRBJ2-1; 10 bases match TRBD1. From germline, CDR1 is DFQATT and CDR2 SNEGSKA (reference sequence). The CDR3 is 18 amino acids. V lost 3 bases to trimming and J lost 6 bases; unmatched junction nucleotides: 17. DNA for the CDR3: TGCAGTGCTAGGATAGAAACAATCCGGGACAGGGGTTTCAATGAGCAGTTCTTC. Protein: CSARIETIRDRGFNEQFF.

This rearrangement joins TRBV4-1 to TRBJ2-1; 14 bases line up with TRBD2. Germline values: CDR1 MGHRA, CDR2 YSYEKL. The length of the CDR3 is 16 residues. Trimming cost V 4 bases and J 13 bases; bases outside gene matches: 12. CDR3 DNA: TGCGCCAGCAGCCCAGGACTAGCGGGAGGCATGGAGACCCAGTTCTTC. This translates into CASSPGLAGGMETQFF.

The chain recombines TRBV27 with TRBJ2-1; 14 bases are a match to TRBD2. This CDR3 has 18 residues. The V and J ends lost 4 bases and 2 bases, in that order; junction bases with no gene match: 7. CDR1 is MNHEY and CDR2 is SMNVEV in the germline V gene (reference sequence). The CDR3 DNA reads TGTGCCAGCAGTTCAATGACTAGCGGGAGGGCCCCCTACAATGAGCAGTTCTTC. Protein sequence: CASSSMTSGRAPYNEQFF.

The CDR3 sequence: CASTMGASNQPQHF. In nucleotides, the CDR3 is TGTGCCAGCACCATGGGGGCGAGCAATCAGCCCCAGCATTTT. The chain carries TRBV6-6 and TRBJ1-5; the D gene is possibly TRBD1 (6 bases). In germline, CDR1 is MNHNY, CDR2 SVGAGI (reference sequence). Trimming removed 7 bases at V and 1 base at J, with 11 bases between. The CDR3 runs 14 residues.

This chain connects TRBV2 to TRBJ2-1, with TRBD2 matching 7 bases. Germline CDR1 and CDR2: SNHLY and FYNNEI. V dropped 6 bases and J dropped 2; count of bases not matched to a gene: 4. The CDR3 runs 14 residues. The CDR3 is CASSSGLPYNEQFF. DNA for the CDR3: TGTGCCAGCAGCTCGGGACTACCCTACAATGAGCAGTTCTTC. The variable domain in full, with the rest retrieved from reference TRBV2 and TRBJ2-1, is EPEVTQTPSHQVTQMGQEVILRCVPISNHLYFYWYRQILGQKVEFLVSFYNNEISEKSEIFDDQFSVERPDGSNFTLKIRSTKLEDSAMYFCASSSGLPYNEQFFGPGTRLTVL.